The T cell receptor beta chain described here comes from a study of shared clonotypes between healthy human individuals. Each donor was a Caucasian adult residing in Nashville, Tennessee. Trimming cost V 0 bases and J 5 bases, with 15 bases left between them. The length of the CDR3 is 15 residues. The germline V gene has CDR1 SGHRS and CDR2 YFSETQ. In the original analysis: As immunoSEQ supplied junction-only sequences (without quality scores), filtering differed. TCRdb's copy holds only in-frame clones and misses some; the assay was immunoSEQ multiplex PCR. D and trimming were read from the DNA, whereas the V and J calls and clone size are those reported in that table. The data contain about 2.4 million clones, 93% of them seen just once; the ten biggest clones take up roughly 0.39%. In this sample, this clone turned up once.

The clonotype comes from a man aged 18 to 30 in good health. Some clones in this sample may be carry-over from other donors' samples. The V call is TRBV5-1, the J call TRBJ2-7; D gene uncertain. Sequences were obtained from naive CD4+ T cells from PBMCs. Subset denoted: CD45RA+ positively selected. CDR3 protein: CASSLGAGRSNEQYF. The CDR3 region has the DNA TGCGCCAGCAGCTTGGGGGCAGGACGGAGCAACGAGCAGTACTTC.